These 6 T cell receptor beta chains share one sample of origin, sequenced in a study of blood T cell repertoires in COVID-19. Produced via immunoSEQ multiplex PCR; TCRdb's table is partial and in-frame only. The sample holds tens of thousands of clones, 85% to 90% seen once. Source material: peripheral blood. The receptors here all came from a man aged 50-60 years with active COVID-19.

V gene TRBV5-6 combines with J gene TRBJ2-3; TRBD1 aligns across 8 bases. The CDR3 is 17 residues long. In germline, CDR1 is SGHDT, CDR2 YYEEEE. V was clipped by 4 bases and J by 2 bases; unmatched bases: 12. The CDR3 sequence: CASSPPGTGAITDTQYF. The CDR3, as DNA: TGTGCCAGCAGCCCCCCGGGGACAGGCGCGATCACAGATACGCAGTATTTT.

This chain uses TRBV7-8 with TRBJ2-5; 9 nucleotides agree with TRBD1. The V segment lost 3 bases and the J segment 4 bases; nucleotides outside the gene matches: 9. Germline CDR1 SGHVS, CDR2 FQNEAQ. The CDR3 has 16 residues. The DNA of the CDR3 is TGTGCCAGCAGCTTGCTACCGGGACAGGGTTCAGAGACCCAGTACTTC. It yields the protein CASSLLPGQGSETQYF.

The genes are TRBV5-4 and TRBJ2-2; D gene ambiguous. Trimming shortened V by 5 bases and J by 7 bases, and 12 bases separated the two germline ends. CDR1 is SGHNT and CDR2 is YYREEE in the germline V gene (reference sequence). CDR3 length equals 13 residues. CDR3 bases: TGTGCCAGCAGTCCGCGGCTATACGGGGAGCTGTTTTTT. Protein: CASSPRLYGELFF.

This chain connects TRBV10-3 to TRBJ1-2, with D uncertain. Germline CDR1 is ENHRY and CDR2 is SYGVKD. V gave up 5 bases and J gave up 6 bases, with 16 bases separating them. The CDR3 is made up of 14 amino acids. The CDR3 bases are TGTGCCATCAGTCGTGATTCACTCACGGATGGCTACACCTTC. Amino acid sequence: CAISRDSLTDGYTF.

The chain combines TRBV25-1 with TRBJ1-4, with a weak D call TRBD1 (6 bases). Trimming left V 6 bases short and J 0 bases short, with 14 bases between. This CDR3 has 16 amino acids. Germline V CDR1 and CDR2: MGHDK, SYGVNS. The CDR3 is CASSHKDRSTNEKLFF. The CDR3 DNA reads as TGTGCCAGCAGCCACAAAGACAGGTCAACTAATGAAAAACTGTTTTTT.

This rearrangement joins TRBV29-1 to TRBJ1-3; tentatively, D is TRBD1 (6 bases). CDR1 and CDR2 from the germline V gene are SQVTM and ANQGSEA. This CDR3 spans 11 amino acids. V lost 7 bases and J 4 bases, leaving 8 bases between the germline ends. CDR3 residues: CSATGGNTIYF. The DNA of the CDR3 is TGCAGCGCGACAGGCGGAAACACCATATATTTT.